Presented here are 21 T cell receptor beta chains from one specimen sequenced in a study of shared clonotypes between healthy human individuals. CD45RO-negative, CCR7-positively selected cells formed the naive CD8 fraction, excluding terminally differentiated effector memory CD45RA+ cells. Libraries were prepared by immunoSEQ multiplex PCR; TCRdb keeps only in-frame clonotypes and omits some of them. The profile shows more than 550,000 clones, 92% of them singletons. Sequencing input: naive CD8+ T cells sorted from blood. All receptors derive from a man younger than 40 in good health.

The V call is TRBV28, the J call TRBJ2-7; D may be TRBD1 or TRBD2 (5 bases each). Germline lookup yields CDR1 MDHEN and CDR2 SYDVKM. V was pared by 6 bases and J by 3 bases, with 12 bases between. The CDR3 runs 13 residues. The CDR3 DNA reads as TGTGCCAGCAGGAAGGGGAGTTTCTACGAGCAGTACTTC. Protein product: CASRKGSFYEQYF.

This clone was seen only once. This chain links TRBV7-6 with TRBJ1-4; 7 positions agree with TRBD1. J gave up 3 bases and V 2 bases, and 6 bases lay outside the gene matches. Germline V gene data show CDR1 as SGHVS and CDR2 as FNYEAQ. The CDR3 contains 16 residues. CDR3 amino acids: CASSLIRDRPNEKLFF. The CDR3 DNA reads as TGTGCCAGCAGCTTAATACGGGACAGACCTAATGAAAAACTGTTTTTT.

The CDR3 coding sequence is TGCAGCGCCCGAGGGGTGGCCTGGGGATCACCTCTGGGCGGCTACACCTTC. Protein: CSARGVAWGSPLGGYTF. The chain is built from TRBV29-1 and TRBJ1-2; possible D gene TRBD1, 5 bases. V shed 7 bases and J shed 8 bases, with 32 bases lying between them. There are 17 residues in the CDR3. Germline V CDR1 and CDR2: SQVTM, ANQGSEA.

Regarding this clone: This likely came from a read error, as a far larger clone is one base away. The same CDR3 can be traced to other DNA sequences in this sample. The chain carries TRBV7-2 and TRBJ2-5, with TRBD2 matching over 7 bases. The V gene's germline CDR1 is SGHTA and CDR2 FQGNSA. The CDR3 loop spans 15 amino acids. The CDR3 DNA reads TGTGCCAGTAGCTTCTGGGGGGGACACCAAGAGACCCAGTACTTC. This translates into CASSFWGGHQETQYF.

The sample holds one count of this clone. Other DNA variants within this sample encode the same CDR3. CDR3 DNA: TGTGCCAGCAGTTTATTGGGGGGGTCCTACGAGCAGTACTTC. Amino acids: CASSLLGGSYEQYF. The chain carries TRBV27 and TRBJ2-7; 7 bases are shared with TRBD2. This CDR3 has 14 residues. The V and J ends lost 1 base and 1 base, in that order; junction bases with no gene match: 1. Germline CDR1 is MNHEY and CDR2 is SMNVEV (reference sequence).

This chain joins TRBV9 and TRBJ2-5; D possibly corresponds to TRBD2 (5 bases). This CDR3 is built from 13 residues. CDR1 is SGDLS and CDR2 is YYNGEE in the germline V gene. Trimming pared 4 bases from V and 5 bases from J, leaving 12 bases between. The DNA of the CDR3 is TGTGCCAGCAGCAGTCCTCGCGGGGAGACCCAGTACTTC. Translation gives CASSSPRGETQYF.

The CDR3 spells CAGEGSPGGKYEQYF. As DNA, the CDR3 is TGTGCCGGGGAGGGAAGCCCCGGGGGAAAGTACGAGCAGTACTTC. The chain links TRBV7-9 to TRBJ2-7, with TRBD2 matching over 7 bases. The junction had 17 bases not matched to a gene; V was cut back by 11 bases and J by 4 bases. CDR1 is SEHNR and CDR2 is FQNEAQ in the germline V gene (reference sequence). The CDR3 is 15 residues long.

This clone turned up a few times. The CDR3 sequence: CASSTRPESSYNEQFF. CDR3 nucleotide sequence: TGTGCCAGTAGTACCCGCCCCGAAAGCTCCTACAATGAGCAGTTCTTC. The V gene is TRBV19, the J gene TRBJ2-1, with D uncertain. In germline, CDR1 is LNHDA, CDR2 SQIVND (reference sequence). This CDR3 contains 16 residues. V lost 4 bases and J 0 bases, leaving 13 bases between the germline ends.

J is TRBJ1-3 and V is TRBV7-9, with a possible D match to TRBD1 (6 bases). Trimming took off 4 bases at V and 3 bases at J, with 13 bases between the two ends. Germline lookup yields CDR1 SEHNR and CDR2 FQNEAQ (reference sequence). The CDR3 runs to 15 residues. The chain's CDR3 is CASSSTTGFGNTIYF. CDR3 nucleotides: TGTGCCAGCAGCTCTACTACAGGGTTTGGAAACACCATATATTTT.

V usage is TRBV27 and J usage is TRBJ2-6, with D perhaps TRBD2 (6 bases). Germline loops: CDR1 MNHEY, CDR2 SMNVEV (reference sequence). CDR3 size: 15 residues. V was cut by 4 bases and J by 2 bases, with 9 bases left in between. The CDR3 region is CASSYRLAGANVLTF. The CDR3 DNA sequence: TGTGCCAGCAGTTATCGACTAGCTGGGGCCAACGTCCTGACTTTC.

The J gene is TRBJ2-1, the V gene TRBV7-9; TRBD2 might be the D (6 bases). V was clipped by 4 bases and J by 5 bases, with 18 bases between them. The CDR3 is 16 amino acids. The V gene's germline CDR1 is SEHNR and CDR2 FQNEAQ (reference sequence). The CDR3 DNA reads TGTGCCAGCAGCTCCAAGGAGGGCCTGGGGAACAATGAGCAGTTCTTC. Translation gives CASSSKEGLGNNEQFF.

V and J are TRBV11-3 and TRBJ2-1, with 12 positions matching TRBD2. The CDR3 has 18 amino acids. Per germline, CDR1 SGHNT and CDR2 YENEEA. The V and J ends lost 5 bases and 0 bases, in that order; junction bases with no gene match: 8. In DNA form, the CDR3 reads TGTGCCAGCAGCGCGAGGACTAGCGGGGACCTCTCCTACAATGAGCAGTTCTTC. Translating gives CASSARTSGDLSYNEQFF.

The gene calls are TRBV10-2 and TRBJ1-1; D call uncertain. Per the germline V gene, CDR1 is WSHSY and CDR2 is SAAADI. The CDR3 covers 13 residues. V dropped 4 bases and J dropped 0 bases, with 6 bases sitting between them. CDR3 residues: CASSGYVNTEAFF. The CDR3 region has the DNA TGCGCCAGCAGTGGATATGTGAACACTGAAGCTTTCTTT.

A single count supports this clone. The CDR3 here is CASSNGQGATNEKLFF. CDR3 in DNA: TGTGCCAGCAGTAATGGACAGGGTGCAACTAATGAAAAACTGTTTTTT. The chain has TRBV6-6 and TRBJ1-4; 8 bases map to TRBD1. Unmatched junction bases numbered 5, after V lost 5 bases and J lost 0 bases. In germline, CDR1 is MNHNY, CDR2 SVGAGI (reference sequence). The CDR3 is made up of 16 amino acids.

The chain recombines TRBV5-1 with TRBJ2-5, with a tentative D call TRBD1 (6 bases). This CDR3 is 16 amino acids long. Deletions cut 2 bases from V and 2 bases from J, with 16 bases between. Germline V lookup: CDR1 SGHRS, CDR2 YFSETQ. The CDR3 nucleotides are TGCGCCAGCAGCTTCGATCTGGACAGTCTTCAAGAGACCCAGTACTTC. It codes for CASSFDLDSLQETQYF. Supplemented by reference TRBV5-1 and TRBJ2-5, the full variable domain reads KAGVTQTPRYLIKTRGQQVTLSCSPISGHRSVSWYQQTPGQGLQFLFEYFSETQRNKGNFPGRFSGRQFSNSRSEMNVSTLELGDSALYLCASSFDLDSLQETQYFGPGTRLLVL.

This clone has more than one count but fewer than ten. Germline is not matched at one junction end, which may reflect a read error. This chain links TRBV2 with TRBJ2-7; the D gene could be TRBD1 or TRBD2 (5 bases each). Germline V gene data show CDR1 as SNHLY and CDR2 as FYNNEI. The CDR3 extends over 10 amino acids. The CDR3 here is CASGGRRESF. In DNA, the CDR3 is TGTGCCAGCGGGGGTCGCCGCGAGTCCTTC.

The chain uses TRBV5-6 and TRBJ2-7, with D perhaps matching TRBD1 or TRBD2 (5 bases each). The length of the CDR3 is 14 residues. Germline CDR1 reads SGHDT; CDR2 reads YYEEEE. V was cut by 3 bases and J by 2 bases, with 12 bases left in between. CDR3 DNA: TGTGCCAGCAGCTGGGGACGGGGTACCTACGAGCAGTACTTC. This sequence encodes CASSWGRGTYEQYF.

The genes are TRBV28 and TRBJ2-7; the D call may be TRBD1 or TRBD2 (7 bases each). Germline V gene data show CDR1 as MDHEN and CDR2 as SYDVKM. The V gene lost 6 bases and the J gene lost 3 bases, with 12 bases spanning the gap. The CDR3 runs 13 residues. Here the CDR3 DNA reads TGTGCCAGCAGGGGGGGGACAGTCTACGAGCAGTACTTC. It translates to CASRGGTVYEQYF.

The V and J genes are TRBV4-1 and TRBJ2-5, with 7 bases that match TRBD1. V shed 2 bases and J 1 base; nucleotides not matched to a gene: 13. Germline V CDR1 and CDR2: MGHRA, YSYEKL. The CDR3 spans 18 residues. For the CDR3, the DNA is TGCGCCAGCAGCCAAAGCCTAGGGACAGTTATTACCCAAGAGACCCAGTACTTC. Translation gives CASSQSLGTVITQETQYF.

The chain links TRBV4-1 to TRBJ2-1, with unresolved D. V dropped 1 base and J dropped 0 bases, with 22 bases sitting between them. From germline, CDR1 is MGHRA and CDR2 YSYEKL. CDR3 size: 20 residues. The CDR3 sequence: CASSQVDTVPQLSSYNEQFF. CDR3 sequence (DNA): TGCGCCAGCAGCCAAGTAGACACCGTCCCGCAGTTAAGCTCCTACAATGAGCAGTTCTTC.

The chain's CDR3 is CASSLIRGSSYEQYF. The CDR3 DNA follows: TGCGCCAGCAGCTTGATCAGGGGAAGCTCCTACGAGCAGTACTTC. The chain joins TRBV5-1 to TRBJ2-7, with D maybe TRBD1 (6 bases). Between the trimmed V and J ends, which lost 1 base and 0 bases, there was a span of 11 bases. CDR1 is SGHRS and CDR2 is YFSETQ in the germline V gene. The CDR3 totals 15 residues.